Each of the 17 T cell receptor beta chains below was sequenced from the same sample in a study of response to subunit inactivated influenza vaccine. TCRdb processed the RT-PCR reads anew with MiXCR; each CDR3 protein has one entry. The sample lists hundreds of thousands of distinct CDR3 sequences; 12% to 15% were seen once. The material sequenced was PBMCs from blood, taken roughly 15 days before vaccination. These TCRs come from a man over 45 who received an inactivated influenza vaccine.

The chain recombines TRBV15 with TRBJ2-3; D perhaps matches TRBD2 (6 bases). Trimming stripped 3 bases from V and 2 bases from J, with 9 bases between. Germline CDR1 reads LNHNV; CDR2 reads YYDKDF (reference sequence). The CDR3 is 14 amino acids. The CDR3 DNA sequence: TGTGCCACCAGCAGTAGCGGAGCCACAGATACGCAGTATTTT. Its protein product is CATSSSGATDTQYF.

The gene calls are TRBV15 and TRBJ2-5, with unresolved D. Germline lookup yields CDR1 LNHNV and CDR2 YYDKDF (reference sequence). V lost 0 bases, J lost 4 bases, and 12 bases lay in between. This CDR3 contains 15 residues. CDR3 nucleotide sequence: TGTGCCACCAGCAGAGATGGGCTAGTGGTAGAGACCCAGTACTTC. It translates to CATSRDGLVVETQYF.

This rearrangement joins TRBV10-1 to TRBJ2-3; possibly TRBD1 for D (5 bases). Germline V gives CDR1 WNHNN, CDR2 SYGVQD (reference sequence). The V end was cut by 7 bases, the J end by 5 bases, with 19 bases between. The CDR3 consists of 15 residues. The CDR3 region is CASTPGQTTGDTQYF. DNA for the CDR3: TGCGCCAGCACCCCTGGACAAACAACGGGAGATACGCAGTATTTT.

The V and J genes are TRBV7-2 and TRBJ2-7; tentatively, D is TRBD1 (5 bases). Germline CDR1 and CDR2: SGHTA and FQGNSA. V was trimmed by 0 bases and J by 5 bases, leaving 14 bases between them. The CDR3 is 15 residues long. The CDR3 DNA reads TGTGCCAGCAGCTTAGCTTGGGGCAGGGTCGACGAGCAGTACTTC. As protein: CASSLAWGRVDEQYF.

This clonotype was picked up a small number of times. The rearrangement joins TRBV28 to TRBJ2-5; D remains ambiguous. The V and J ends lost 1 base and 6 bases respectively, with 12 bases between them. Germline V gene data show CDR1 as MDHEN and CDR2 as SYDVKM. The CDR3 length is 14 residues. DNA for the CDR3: TGTGCCAGCAGTTTATTGATCGGGTTGCAGACCCAGTACTTC. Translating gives CASSLLIGLQTQYF.

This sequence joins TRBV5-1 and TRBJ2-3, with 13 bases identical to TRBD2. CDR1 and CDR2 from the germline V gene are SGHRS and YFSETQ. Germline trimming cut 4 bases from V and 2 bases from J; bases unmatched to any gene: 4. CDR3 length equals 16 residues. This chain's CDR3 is CASSDTSGGVTDTQYF. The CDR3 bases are TGCGCCAGCAGCGACACTAGCGGGGGGGTCACAGATACGCAGTATTTT.

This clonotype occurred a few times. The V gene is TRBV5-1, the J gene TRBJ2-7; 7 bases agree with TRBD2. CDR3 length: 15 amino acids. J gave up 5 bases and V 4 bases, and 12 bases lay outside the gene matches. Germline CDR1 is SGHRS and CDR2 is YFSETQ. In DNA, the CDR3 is TGCGCCAGCAGCGTAGCGGGTTCTAGAGGCCACGAGCAGTACTTC. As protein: CASSVAGSRGHEQYF.

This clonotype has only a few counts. CDR3: CASSYSFGGRYEQFF. CDR3 coding DNA: TGTGCCAGCAGTTACTCGTTTGGGGGCCGTTATGAGCAGTTCTTC. The chain couples TRBV6-2 or TRBV6-3 to TRBJ2-1, with TRBD1 as a possible D gene (6 bases). This CDR3 region has 15 residues. V was shortened by 0 bases and J by 8 bases, with 14 bases between the two germline ends. Per germline, CDR1 MNHEY and CDR2 SVGEGT.

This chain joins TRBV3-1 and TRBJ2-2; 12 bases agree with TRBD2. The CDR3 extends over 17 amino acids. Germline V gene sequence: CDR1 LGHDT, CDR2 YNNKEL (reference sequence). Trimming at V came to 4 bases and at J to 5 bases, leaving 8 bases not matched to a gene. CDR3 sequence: CASSLSSGGARTGELFF. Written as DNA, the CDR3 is TGTGCCAGCAGCCTTTCTAGCGGGGGGGCAAGGACCGGGGAGCTGTTTTTT.

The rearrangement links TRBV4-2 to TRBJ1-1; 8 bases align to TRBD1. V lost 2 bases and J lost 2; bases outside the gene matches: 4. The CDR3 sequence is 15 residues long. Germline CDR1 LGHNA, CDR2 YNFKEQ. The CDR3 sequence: CASSQPGTGNTEAFF. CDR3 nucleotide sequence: TGTGCCAGCAGCCAACCCGGGACAGGAAACACTGAAGCTTTCTTT.

Here the CDR3 reads CSARDLRGSGGAREGDTQYF. The DNA of the CDR3 is TGCAGTGCTAGAGACCTCCGGGGTAGCGGGGGGGCCAGGGAAGGAGATACGCAGTATTTT. The chain uses TRBV20-1 and TRBJ2-3, with 11 bases matching TRBD2. Losses at the gene ends were 0 bases for V and 5 bases for J; bases not matched to a gene: 19. Germline V gene lookup returns CDR1 DFQATT and CDR2 SNEGSKA (reference sequence). The CDR3 consists of 20 residues.

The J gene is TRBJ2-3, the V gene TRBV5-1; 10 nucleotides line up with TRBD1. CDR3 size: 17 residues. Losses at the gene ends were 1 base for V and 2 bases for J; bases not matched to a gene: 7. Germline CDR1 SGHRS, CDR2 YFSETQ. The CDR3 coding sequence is TGCGCCAGCAGCTTGTACCCCGGGACAGGGGCCACAGATACGCAGTATTTT. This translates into CASSLYPGTGATDTQYF. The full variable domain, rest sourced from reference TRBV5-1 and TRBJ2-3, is KAGVTQTPRYLIKTRGQQVTLSCSPISGHRSVSWYQQTPGQGLQFLFEYFSETQRNKGNFPGRFSGRQFSNSRSEMNVSTLELGDSALYLCASSLYPGTGATDTQYFGPGTRLTVL.

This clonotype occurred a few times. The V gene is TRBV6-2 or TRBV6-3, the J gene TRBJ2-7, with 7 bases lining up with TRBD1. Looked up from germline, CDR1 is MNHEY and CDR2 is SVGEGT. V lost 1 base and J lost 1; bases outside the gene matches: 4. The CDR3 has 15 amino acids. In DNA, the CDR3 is TGTGCCAGCAGTTACTTGGGACAGCTTTCCTACGAGCAGTACTTC. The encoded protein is CASSYLGQLSYEQYF.

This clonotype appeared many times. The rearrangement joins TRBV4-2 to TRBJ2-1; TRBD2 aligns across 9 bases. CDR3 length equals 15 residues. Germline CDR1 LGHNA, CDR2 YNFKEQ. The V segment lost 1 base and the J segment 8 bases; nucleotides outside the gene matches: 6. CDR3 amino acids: CASSQAGSGRDEQFF. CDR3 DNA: TGTGCCAGCAGCCAAGCGGGTAGCGGGAGAGATGAGCAGTTCTTC.

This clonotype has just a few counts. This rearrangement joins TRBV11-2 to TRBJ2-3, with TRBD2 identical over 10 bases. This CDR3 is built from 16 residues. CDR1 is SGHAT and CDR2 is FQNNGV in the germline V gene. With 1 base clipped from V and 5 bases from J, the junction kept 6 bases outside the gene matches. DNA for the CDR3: TGTGCCAGCAGCTTAGGCCAGCGGGGGGGCAAAGATACGCAGTATTTT. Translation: CASSLGQRGGKDTQYF.

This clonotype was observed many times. CDR3 in amino acids: CASNDGWPSTQYF. The CDR3 nucleotides are TGTGCCAGCAACGACGGATGGCCCAGTACGCAGTATTTT. This sequence joins TRBV28 and TRBJ2-3, with D unclear. The germline gives CDR1 MDHEN, CDR2 SYDVKM. This CDR3 is 13 amino acids long. V lost 7 bases, J lost 8 bases, and 16 bases lay in between.

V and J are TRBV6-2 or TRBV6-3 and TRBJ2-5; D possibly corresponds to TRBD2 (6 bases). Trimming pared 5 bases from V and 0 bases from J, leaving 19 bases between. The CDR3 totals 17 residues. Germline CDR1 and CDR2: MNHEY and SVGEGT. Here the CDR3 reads CASSRGWDSWYQETQYF. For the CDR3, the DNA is TGTGCCAGCAGTCGGGGTTGGGACTCCTGGTACCAAGAGACCCAGTACTTC.